The 20 T cell receptor beta chains below come from one sample, sequenced in a study of T-cell reconstitution after alpha-beta-depleted transplantation in children. Using unique molecular identifiers, the investigators prepared the TCRbeta library. TCRdb analysed the PCR reads with MiXCR anew, one entry per CDR3 protein. This sample has 500,000 or so distinct CDR3 sequences, with approximately 32% found just once. Source: PBMCs from the stem cell graft donor, taken from the stem cell graft. These receptors were collected from a human donor who donated a stem cell graft to a child with aplastic anemia.

This clonotype has a handful of counts. V is TRBV5-1 and J is TRBJ2-5, with D possibly being TRBD1 or TRBD2 (5 bases each). Germline CDR1 is SGHRS and CDR2 is YFSETQ. The CDR3 covers 14 residues. Trimming left V 3 bases short and J 5 bases short, with 14 bases between. This CDR3 reads CASSSGRIKETQYF. DNA of the CDR3: TGCGCCAGCAGCTCGGGACGGATAAAGGAGACCCAGTACTTC.

The rearrangement uses TRBV7-2 and TRBJ2-1; TRBD2 might be the D (5 bases). CDR1 SGHTA and CDR2 FQGNSA come from the germline V gene. V was cut by 5 bases and J by 10 bases, with 12 bases left in between. The CDR3 runs to 12 residues. The CDR3 DNA sequence: TGTGCCAGCAGCCCACCCCGGAGGGAGCAGTTCTTC. The encoded protein is CASSPPRREQFF.

CDR3 protein: CASSVLAEANTGELFF. The CDR3 nucleotides are TGTGCCAGCAGTGTCTTAGCGGAGGCGAACACCGGGGAGCTGTTTTTT. This chain links TRBV25-1 with TRBJ2-2, with D tentatively TRBD2 (6 bases). CDR3 length: 16 amino acids. Per the germline V gene, CDR1 is MGHDK and CDR2 is SYGVNS. Trimming took off 4 bases at V and 0 bases at J, with 12 bases between the two ends. Looking up the rest from reference TRBV25-1 and TRBJ2-2 gives the full variable domain: EADIYQTPRYLVIGTGKKITLECSQTMGHDKMYWYQQDPGMELHLIHYSYGVNSTEKGDLSSESTVSRIRTEHFPLTLESARPSHTSQYLCASSVLAEANTGELFFGEGSRLTVL.

This clonotype has a handful of counts. The CDR3 bases are TGCGCCAGCAGCGGCGATAGCGGAGCCAAAAACATTCAGTACTTC. Protein: CASSGDSGAKNIQYF. V is TRBV5-1 and J is TRBJ2-4, with D possibly matching TRBD2 (6 bases). There are 15 residues in the CDR3. Trimming shortened V by 4 bases and J by 0 bases, and 11 bases separated the two germline ends. Per germline, CDR1 SGHRS and CDR2 YFSETQ.

This sequence joins TRBV7-9 and TRBJ2-3; D is uncertain. Germline loops: CDR1 SEHNR, CDR2 FQNEAQ (reference sequence). Deletions cut 4 bases from V and 4 bases from J, with 6 bases between. CDR3 size: 12 residues. Here the CDR3 reads CASSSAPDTQYF. The CDR3 DNA reads as TGTGCCAGCAGCTCTGCCCCAGATACGCAGTATTTT.

The gene calls are TRBV30 and TRBJ2-2, with D tentatively TRBD2 (5 bases). Germline values: CDR1 GTSNPN, CDR2 SVGIG (reference sequence). V dropped 8 bases and J dropped 6 bases, with 16 bases sitting between them. The CDR3 extends over 13 amino acids. CDR3 DNA: TGTGCCCGCCCGGGGTCAGGCCCCGGGGAGCTGTTTTTT. Amino acids: CARPGSGPGELFF. The full variable domain, rest sourced from reference TRBV30 and TRBJ2-2, is SQTIHQWPATLVQPVGSPLSLECTVEGTSNPNLYWYRQAAGRGLQLLFYSVGIGQISSEVPQNLSASRPQDRQFILSSKKLLLSDSGFYLCARPGSGPGELFFGEGSRLTVL.

This clonotype was seen a few times. The rearrangement uses TRBV5-6 and TRBJ1-1, with D unresolved. CDR3 length: 16 amino acids. Germline values: CDR1 SGHDT, CDR2 YYEEEE. V lost 0 bases, J lost 4 bases, and 16 bases lay in between. CDR3 region: CASSLGGQLGFTEAFF. For the CDR3, the DNA is TGTGCCAGCAGCTTGGGCGGGCAGCTTGGTTTCACTGAAGCTTTCTTT.

Only a few counts were recorded for this clonotype. This CDR3 reads CSARGLARTDTQYF. In DNA, the CDR3 is TGCAGCGCCCGAGGGCTAGCGAGAACAGATACGCAGTATTTT. This chain links TRBV29-1 with TRBJ2-3, with a weak D call TRBD2 (6 bases). Per the germline V gene, CDR1 is SQVTM and CDR2 is ANQGSEA. Trimming shortened V by 7 bases and J by 3 bases, and 17 bases separated the two germline ends. This CDR3 comprises 14 residues.

This CDR3 reads CASSPLSQGIYGNTIYF. CDR3 in DNA: TGTGCCAGCAGCCCCCTGAGCCAGGGGATTTATGGAAACACCATATATTTT. The rearrangement links TRBV14 to TRBJ1-3, with D perhaps TRBD1 (6 bases). The CDR3 totals 17 residues. Germline V gives CDR1 SGHDN, CDR2 FVKESK. The V end was cut by 4 bases, the J end by 3 bases, with 19 bases between.

This clonotype was detected only a few times. This chain uses TRBV5-1 with TRBJ2-5; D remains ambiguous. Trimming removed 5 bases at V and 3 bases at J, with 5 bases between. The CDR3 loop spans 11 amino acids. Germline CDR1 reads SGHRS; CDR2 reads YFSETQ. CDR3 DNA: TGCGCCAGCAGGCTGGAAGAGACCCAGTACTTC. It specifies CASRLEETQYF.

This chain links TRBV5-1 with TRBJ1-3; D is unclear. From germline, CDR1 is SGHRS and CDR2 YFSETQ. V lost 0 bases to trimming and J lost 0 bases, with 7 bases between them. The CDR3 contains 15 residues. CDR3 sequence reads: CASSLETVSGNTIYF. The CDR3 DNA is TGCGCCAGCAGCTTGGAGACGGTCTCTGGAAACACCATATATTTT. Using reference TRBV5-1 and TRBJ1-3 for the parts outside the CDR3, the full variable domain is KAGVTQTPRYLIKTRGQQVTLSCSPISGHRSVSWYQQTPGQGLQFLFEYFSETQRNKGNFPGRFSGRQFSNSRSEMNVSTLELGDSALYLCASSLETVSGNTIYFGEGSWLTVV.

The chain recombines TRBV24-1 with TRBJ2-1, with 12 bases fitting TRBD1. The CDR3 is made up of 15 amino acids. CDR1 KGHDR and CDR2 SFDVKD come from the germline V gene. The ends lost 9 bases at V and 9 bases at J; junction bases unmatched: 11. CDR3 loop: CATSNPGTGGGEQFF. The CDR3 bases are TGTGCCACCTCTAATCCCGGGACAGGGGGCGGTGAGCAGTTCTTC.

In this sample, this clonotype turned up a few times. The V call is TRBV7-2, the J call TRBJ2-6; D is ambiguous. Trimming took 3 bases from V and 2 from J, leaving 8 bases between them. CDR1 is SGHTA, CDR2 FQGNSA, per germline. CDR3 length equals 15 residues. The CDR3 sequence: CASSFREAGANVLTF. The DNA for the CDR3 is TGTGCCAGCAGCTTCAGAGAGGCTGGGGCCAACGTCCTGACTTTC.

The J gene is TRBJ2-1, the V gene TRBV25-1; D might be TRBD2 (6 bases). The CDR3 runs 21 residues. V lost 4 bases, J lost 5 bases, and 33 bases lay in between. CDR1 and CDR2 from the germline V gene are MGHDK and SYGVNS. CDR3 sequence: CASSGPLQGREVAPSDNEQFF. The CDR3 bases are TGTGCCAGCAGTGGCCCACTTCAGGGCAGGGAGGTAGCGCCCTCGGACAATGAGCAGTTCTTC.

The chain couples TRBV24-1 to TRBJ2-1; the match to TRBD2 covers 12 bases. Trimming cost V 3 bases and J 6 bases; bases outside gene matches: 2. The CDR3 has 15 amino acids. The germline CDR1 and CDR2 sequences are KGHDR and SFDVKD. CDR3 protein: CATSDGLAGSNEQFF. In DNA, the CDR3 is TGTGCCACCAGTGATGGACTAGCGGGAAGCAATGAGCAGTTCTTC.

The chain joins TRBV12-3 or TRBV12-4 to TRBJ1-1; no definite D call. V dropped 1 base and J dropped 4 bases, with 7 bases sitting between them. This CDR3 contains 13 residues. Here the CDR3 reads CASSLGWSTEAFF. CDR3 in DNA: TGTGCCAGCAGTTTAGGGTGGAGCACTGAAGCTTTCTTT.

This clonotype came up a few times. The CDR3 protein is CASSFVGVKPPYEQYF. In nucleotides, the CDR3 is TGTGCCAGCAGTTTCGTGGGCGTGAAACCTCCCTACGAGCAGTACTTC. The chain employs TRBV28 and TRBJ2-7; D gene uncertain. V was pared by 3 bases and J by 2 bases, with 17 bases between. There are 16 residues in the CDR3. Germline V gene data show CDR1 as MDHEN and CDR2 as SYDVKM.

This clonotype was picked up a small number of times. This chain joins TRBV9 and TRBJ2-2; 7 bases agree with TRBD1. Unmatched junction bases numbered 8, after V lost 4 bases and J lost 5 bases. This CDR3 comprises 15 residues. Germline assignment: CDR1 SGDLS and CDR2 YYNGEE. The CDR3 sequence is CASSPRQGRTGELFF. The CDR3 coding sequence is TGTGCCAGCAGCCCCCGACAGGGTAGAACCGGGGAGCTGTTTTTT.

The chain uses TRBV20-1 and TRBJ2-6; 7 nucleotides match TRBD2. The CDR3 totals 16 residues. J lost 0 bases, V lost 2 bases, and 4 bases had no gene match. Germline V gives CDR1 DFQATT, CDR2 SNEGSKA (reference sequence). CDR3 sequence (DNA): TGCAGTGCTAGATGTAGACTAGCCTCTGGGGCCAACGTCCTGACTTTC. Protein: CSARCRLASGANVLTF.

This chain links TRBV5-1 with TRBJ1-2, with D perhaps TRBD1 (5 bases). CDR1 is SGHRS and CDR2 is YFSETQ in the germline V gene. The CDR3 has 15 residues. V shed 3 bases and J shed 0 bases, with 12 bases lying between them. The CDR3 sequence: CASSWNGGANYGYTF. The CDR3 coding sequence is TGCGCCAGCAGCTGGAACGGGGGAGCTAACTATGGCTACACCTTC.